This entry lists 12 T cell receptor beta chains sequenced from one sample in a study of low-dose radiotherapy and immunotherapy resistance in tumors. Alpha and beta chains were covered, as first-strand cDNA relied on TRAV- and TRBV-specific primers. Amplification of TCRs used a constant-region primer and V-primer adapter for 20 PCR cycles. One entry per CDR3 protein, called by TCRdb with MiXCR from the reads. In the table there are 59,000 or so distinct CDR3 sequences, about 25% of which are singletons. Described time point: before trial treatment. This sample comprised PBMCs, obtained before treatment. All receptors derive from a male donor with rectosigmoid adenocarcinoma.

This clonotype has ten or more counts. V and J are TRBV5-1 and TRBJ2-7; unclear D gene. V was pared by 4 bases and J by 7 bases, with 18 bases between. The CDR3 spans 14 residues. From germline, CDR1 is SGHRS and CDR2 YFSETQ. The DNA of the CDR3 is TGCGCCAGCAGCCCCCCGAGTTTGGTGAGTGAGCAGTACTTC. This translates into CASSPPSLVSEQYF.

This clonotype was counted at least ten times. The V and J genes are TRBV29-1 and TRBJ2-1, with D tentatively TRBD1 (6 bases). Per the germline V gene, CDR1 is SQVTM and CDR2 is ANQGSEA. The V gene lost 2 bases and the J gene lost 7 bases, with 9 bases spanning the gap. The CDR3 sequence is 12 residues long. CDR3 residues: CSVEWGPNEQFF. CDR3 coding DNA: TGCAGCGTTGAATGGGGGCCGAATGAGCAGTTCTTC.

This clonotype was picked up many times. The chain is built from TRBV27 and TRBJ2-7; D perhaps matches TRBD1 (5 bases). The germline V gene encodes CDR1 MNHEY and CDR2 SMNVEV (reference sequence). V shed 4 bases and J shed 0 bases, with 19 bases lying between them. The CDR3 has 17 residues. The CDR3 is CASSSLAQGQFSYEQYF. The DNA of the CDR3 is TGTGCCAGCAGTTCCCTCGCTCAGGGCCAATTCTCCTACGAGCAGTACTTC.

At least ten counts were recorded for this clonotype. The rearrangement joins TRBV6-2 or TRBV6-3 to TRBJ2-3; tentative D call: TRBD1 (6 bases). Deletions cut 2 bases from V and 2 bases from J, with 11 bases between. Germline lookup yields CDR1 MNHEY and CDR2 SVGEGT. The CDR3 has 15 amino acids. The CDR3 is CASSYVGADTDTQYF. The CDR3 DNA follows: TGTGCCAGCAGTTACGTGGGGGCCGACACAGATACGCAGTATTTT.

The sample holds many counts of this clonotype. The chain uses TRBV12-3 or TRBV12-4 and TRBJ2-5, with D possibly TRBD2 on 6 matching bases. V lost 6 bases and J lost 5, with 10 bases in between. The CDR3 has 12 amino acids. CDR3 loop: CASREGEETQYF. CDR3 bases: TGTGCCAGCAGGGAGGGAGAGGAGACCCAGTACTTC.

This clonotype was seen ten or more times. The chain couples TRBV9 to TRBJ2-1; TRBD2 matches 10 bases. Trimming took 4 bases from V and 7 from J; bases not matched to a gene: 11. The CDR3 has 16 amino acids. Germline V lookup: CDR1 SGDLS, CDR2 YYNGEE. CDR3 in amino acids: CASSPSPSGSGNEQFF. CDR3 DNA: TGTGCCAGCAGCCCATCTCCTAGCGGGAGTGGGAATGAGCAGTTCTTC.

In its sample, this clonotype was seen many times. The chain is built from TRBV4-2 and TRBJ2-7; D may be TRBD2 (5 bases). Germline CDR1 and CDR2: LGHNA and YNFKEQ. V dropped 2 bases and J dropped 5 bases, with 19 bases sitting between them. This CDR3 comprises 16 residues. CDR3 DNA sequence: TGTGCCAGCAGCCAAATCCCGGACTGTTTGGTTGACGAGCAGTACTTC. This translates into CASSQIPDCLVDEQYF.

Many counts were recorded for this clonotype. One junction end disagrees with the germline gene, perhaps due to a read error. This chain links TRBV7-2 with TRBJ2-1; D gene ambiguous. This CDR3 is built from 16 residues. CDR1 and CDR2 (germline): SGHTA, FQGNSA. In DNA form, the CDR3 reads TGCGCCAGCAGCCAAGAACCCGGCTTCTCCTACAATGAGCAGTTCTTC. It is translated as CASSQEPGFSYNEQFF. Full variable domain (rest looked up from reference TRBV7-2 and TRBJ2-1): GAGVSQSPSNKVTEKGKDVELRCDPISGHTALYWYRQSLGQGLEFLIYFQGNSAPDKSGLPSDRFSAERTGGSVSTLTIQRTQQEDSAVYLCASSQEPGFSYNEQFFGPGTRLTVL.

The rearrangement uses TRBV4-1 and TRBJ2-7; the D is unclear. V lost 0 bases and J lost 5, with 5 bases in between. CDR1 and CDR2 (germline): MGHRA, YSYEKL. This CDR3 contains 12 residues. CDR3 region: CASSQDGHEQYF. In DNA form, the CDR3 reads TGCGCCAGCAGCCAAGATGGGCACGAGCAGTACTTC.

This clonotype was recorded at least ten times. The genes are TRBV13 and TRBJ2-1, with 10 nucleotides matching TRBD1. Germline V gives CDR1 PRHDT, CDR2 FYEKMQ (reference sequence). This CDR3 contains 14 residues. V was clipped by 3 bases and J by 6 bases; unmatched bases: 2. The CDR3 loop is CASSFRDRGNEQFF. The CDR3 coding sequence is TGTGCCAGCAGCTTCCGGGACAGGGGCAATGAGCAGTTCTTC.

This chain uses TRBV7-2 with TRBJ2-2; TRBD2 matches 14 bases. Germline V gene lookup returns CDR1 SGHTA and CDR2 FQGNSA. V was clipped by 6 bases and J by 4 bases; unmatched bases: 1. The CDR3 runs 15 residues. CDR3 sequence (DNA): TGTGCCAGCAGGGGGACTAGCGGGAGCACCGGGGAGCTGTTTTTT. Residues: CASRGTSGSTGELFF.

Many counts were recorded for this clonotype. The V call is TRBV27, the J call TRBJ2-5; D remains unclear. The CDR3 is made up of 10 amino acids. V was cut by 5 bases and J by 2 bases, with 0 bases left in between. The germline V gene encodes CDR1 MNHEY and CDR2 SMNVEV (reference sequence). DNA for the CDR3: TGTGCCAGCAGTCAAGAGACCCAGTACTTC. Residues: CASSQETQYF.